This passage covers 21 T cell receptor beta chains from one sample sequenced in a study of T cell changes during pregnancy in multiple sclerosis. Sequencing used immunoSEQ multiplex PCR; TCRdb keeps in-frame clones, though not all of them. This table has 30,000 to 45,000 clones, approximately 94% appearing once. This specimen was peripheral blood, taken before pregnancy. These receptors all stem from a female donor with multiple sclerosis, enrolled in a pregnancy study.

This chain connects TRBV7-9 to TRBJ2-5, with TRBD2 as a possible D gene (7 bases). V lost 1 base to trimming and J lost 5 bases, with 14 bases between them. The CDR3 totals 15 residues. Germline V gives CDR1 SEHNR, CDR2 FQNEAQ (reference sequence). CDR3 sequence reads: CASSLEGGGIETQYF. Written as DNA, the CDR3 is TGTGCCAGCAGCTTAGAGGGAGGGGGGATCGAGACCCAGTACTTC.

This clone was observed a handful of times. The chain has TRBV29-1 and TRBJ2-1; 9 positions agree with TRBD2. V lost 3 bases and J lost 2; bases outside the gene matches: 5. The CDR3 has 15 residues. CDR1 and CDR2 (germline): SQVTM, ANQGSEA. The CDR3, as DNA: TGCAGCGTTGATAGCGGGAGCGGGGCCTACAATGAGCAGTTCTTC. It codes for CSVDSGSGAYNEQFF.

V and J are TRBV2 and TRBJ1-6; 8 nucleotides match TRBD1. Germline lookup yields CDR1 SNHLY and CDR2 FYNNEI. The J segment lost 8 bases and the V segment lost 8 bases, leaving 17 bases of the junction unmatched. This CDR3 spans 17 amino acids. The DNA for the CDR3 is TGTGCCAGCCACTTGGGGCAGGGGGCGATAGGTGATTCACCCCTCCACTTT. This sequence encodes CASHLGQGAIGDSPLHF.

This chain connects TRBV28 to TRBJ2-2; the D gene is possibly TRBD2 (6 bases). The germline V and J ends were trimmed by 4 bases and 1 base, with 10 bases remaining between them. This CDR3 is built from 15 residues. Germline lookup yields CDR1 MDHEN and CDR2 SYDVKM. The CDR3 sequence: CASSYTGRNTGELFF. The CDR3 nucleotides read TGTGCCAGCAGTTATACCGGGAGGAACACCGGGGAGCTGTTTTTT.

V is TRBV19 and J is TRBJ2-7, with 15 bases lining up with TRBD2. The CDR3 runs 17 residues. V lost 4 bases to trimming and J lost 4 bases; unmatched junction nucleotides: 8. The germline gives CDR1 LNHDA, CDR2 SQIVND (reference sequence). DNA of the CDR3: TGTGCCAGTAGTACGGGACTAGCGGGAGGTGGGAGATACGAGCAGTACTTC. It specifies CASSTGLAGGGRYEQYF. Supplemented by reference TRBV19 and TRBJ2-7, the full variable domain reads DGGITQSPKYLFRKEGQNVTLSCEQNLNHDAMYWYRQDPGQGLRLIYYSQIVNDFQKGDIAEGYSVSREKKESFPLTVTSAQKNPTAFYLCASSTGLAGGGRYEQYFGPGTRLTVT.

The rearrangement links TRBV7-9 to TRBJ2-4, with TRBD2 as a possible D gene (5 bases). V lost 1 base and J lost 9, with 13 bases in between. The germline V gene has CDR1 SEHNR and CDR2 FQNEAQ (reference sequence). The CDR3 consists of 14 residues. The CDR3 sequence is CASSLGGSGGIQYF. CDR3 in DNA: TGTGCCAGCAGCTTAGGAGGTTCCGGAGGCATTCAGTACTTC.

V is TRBV5-1 and J is TRBJ2-2; TRBD2 aligns across 7 bases. Trimming at V came to 3 bases and at J to 6 bases, leaving 8 bases not matched to a gene. The CDR3 loop spans 15 amino acids. CDR1 is SGHRS and CDR2 is YFSETQ in the germline V gene. CDR3 protein: CASSSAGDKSGELFF. The CDR3 coding sequence is TGCGCCAGCAGCTCGGCGGGAGATAAGTCCGGGGAGCTGTTTTTT.

This chain uses TRBV27 with TRBJ1-6, with D possibly TRBD1 on 5 matching bases. Germline V gene sequence: CDR1 MNHEY, CDR2 SMNVEV (reference sequence). V lost 6 bases, J lost 0 bases, and 15 bases lay in between. The CDR3 has 17 amino acids. The DNA for the CDR3 is TGTGCCAGCAGCCCGCAGGGAATCTTCTCCTATAATTCACCCCTCCACTTT. This gives the protein CASSPQGIFSYNSPLHF.

The V gene is TRBV10-3, the J gene TRBJ2-7; tentative D call: TRBD1 (6 bases). CDR1 is ENHRY and CDR2 is SYGVKD in the germline V gene. The CDR3 is 15 residues long. The ends were cut back, 3 bases at V and 4 bases at J, with 16 bases in the middle. The CDR3 DNA reads TGTGCCATCAGTGATCTCCAGGGGCTAGGTTACGAGCAGTACTTC. Encoded protein: CAISDLQGLGYEQYF.

This chain connects TRBV19 to TRBJ1-1, with a weak D call TRBD1 (6 bases). CDR1 and CDR2 (germline): LNHDA, SQIVND (reference sequence). This CDR3 spans 15 amino acids. V lost 5 bases, J lost 4 bases, and 17 bases lay in between. The CDR3 DNA is TGTGCCAGTAGTGTTGGACGGGGGGCGGGCACTGAAGCTTTCTTT. Protein sequence: CASSVGRGAGTEAFF.

This clone has a single count. The V and J genes are TRBV7-3 and TRBJ2-1; TRBD1 matches at 7 bases. The CDR3 consists of 14 residues. The trim removed 0 bases at V and 12 bases at J, leaving 8 bases unmatched. In germline, CDR1 is SGHTA, CDR2 FQGTGA. The CDR3 DNA reads TGTGCCAGCAGCTTAACGCGTGATCGACAGGGGCAGTTCTTC. This sequence encodes CASSLTRDRQGQFF.

The chain is built from TRBV2 and TRBJ1-4; D may be TRBD1 (5 bases). The CDR3 is made up of 14 amino acids. Trimming pared 6 bases from V and 4 bases from J, leaving 12 bases between. CDR1 and CDR2 (germline): SNHLY, FYNNEI. As DNA, the CDR3 is TGTGCCAGCAGGGTAGACAGTTATAATGAAAAACTGTTTTTT. This gives the protein CASRVDSYNEKLFF.

This clone was detected only once. The J gene is TRBJ1-1, the V gene TRBV18, with D perhaps TRBD1 (6 bases). The CDR3 length is 14 residues. V was shortened by 4 bases and J by 2 bases, with 11 bases between the two germline ends. Germline V gene lookup returns CDR1 KGHSH and CDR2 LQKENI. This CDR3 is CASSRTGGNTEAFF. The CDR3 region has the DNA TGTGCCAGCTCACGGACGGGGGGCAACACTGAAGCTTTCTTT. The full variable domain, rest sourced from reference TRBV18 and TRBJ1-1, is NAGVMQNPRHLVRRRGQEARLRCSPMKGHSHVYWYRQLPEEGLKFMVYLQKENIIDESGMPKERFSAEFPKEGPSILRIQQVVRGDSAAYFCASSRTGGNTEAFFGQGTRLTVV.

The rearrangement joins TRBV6-1 to TRBJ1-1; possible D gene TRBD1, 5 bases. V was clipped by 6 bases and J by 3 bases, with 11 bases between them. Germline values: CDR1 MNHNS, CDR2 SASEGT. The CDR3 length is 13 residues. The CDR3 nucleotides are TGTGCCAGCAGCCGGACATACGACACTGAAGCTTTCTTT. This encodes CASSRTYDTEAFF.

This chain connects TRBV2 to TRBJ1-5; 7 nucleotides line up with TRBD1. The V gene's germline CDR1 is SNHLY and CDR2 FYNNEI. Trimming took 6 bases from V and 5 from J; bases not matched to a gene: 7. CDR3 length: 14 residues. CDR3 loop: CASRRDRQDQPQHF. For the CDR3, the DNA is TGTGCCAGCAGGCGGGACAGACAAGATCAGCCCCAGCATTTT.

In its sample, this clone was seen once. The chain joins TRBV7-2 to TRBJ2-7, with 7 bases identical to TRBD1. Germline V lookup: CDR1 SGHTA, CDR2 FQGNSA. After removal of 5 bases from V and 2 bases from J, the junction contained 9 bases not matched to a gene. The length of the CDR3 is 15 residues. The CDR3 loop reads CASSTRYTGAYEQYF. The CDR3 DNA reads TGTGCCAGCAGCACGCGTTATACAGGGGCCTACGAGCAGTACTTC.

This sequence joins TRBV28 and TRBJ1-5; 7 bases align to TRBD1. The V gene's germline CDR1 is MDHEN and CDR2 SYDVKM. CDR3 length: 15 amino acids. V was clipped by 6 bases and J by 7 bases; unmatched bases: 12. For the CDR3, the DNA is TGTGCCAGCAGCCGCGTAACAGGGGATGGGCAGCCCCAGCATTTT. Translated: CASSRVTGDGQPQHF. The full variable domain, with the rest looked up from reference TRBV28 and TRBJ1-5, is DVKVTQSSRYLVKRTGEKVFLECVQDMDHENMFWYRQDPGLGLRLIYFSYDVKMKEKGDIPEGYSVSREKKERFSLILESASTNQTSMYLCASSRVTGDGQPQHFGDGTRLSIL.

The chain has TRBV4-2 and TRBJ2-5; TRBD2 matches 13 bases. Unmatched junction bases numbered 2, after V lost 4 bases and J lost 3 bases. CDR1 is LGHNA and CDR2 is YNFKEQ in the germline V gene. The CDR3 totals 15 residues. DNA for the CDR3: TGTGCCAGCAGCCCACTAGCGGGAGGGGAAGAGACCCAGTACTTC. This encodes CASSPLAGGEETQYF.

The chain joins TRBV5-1 to TRBJ2-5, with a weak D call TRBD1 (6 bases). Germline V gene lookup returns CDR1 SGHRS and CDR2 YFSETQ. Trimming removed 4 bases at V and 7 bases at J, with 14 bases between. CDR3 size: 13 residues. The CDR3 loop reads CASSTWTDGTQYF. In DNA, the CDR3 is TGCGCCAGCAGCACCTGGACAGATGGGACCCAGTACTTC.

This clone was detected once. The chain joins TRBV7-2 to TRBJ2-7; D gene unclear. Trimming shortened V by 3 bases and J by 0 bases, and 9 bases separated the two germline ends. The length of the CDR3 is 14 residues. The germline CDR1 and CDR2 sequences are SGHTA and FQGNSA. The CDR3 is CASSFFKSSYEQYF. The CDR3 nucleotides read TGTGCCAGCAGCTTTTTTAAGAGCTCCTACGAGCAGTACTTC.

This chain uses TRBV6-5 with TRBJ2-3; TRBD2 agrees at 8 bases. Losses at the gene ends were 6 bases for V and 3 bases for J; bases not matched to a gene: 5. The germline gives CDR1 MNHEY, CDR2 SVGAGI. The CDR3 is made up of 14 amino acids. This chain's CDR3 is CASSRLARTDTQYF. CDR3 sequence (DNA): TGTGCCAGCAGCCGACTAGCGAGGACAGATACGCAGTATTTT.